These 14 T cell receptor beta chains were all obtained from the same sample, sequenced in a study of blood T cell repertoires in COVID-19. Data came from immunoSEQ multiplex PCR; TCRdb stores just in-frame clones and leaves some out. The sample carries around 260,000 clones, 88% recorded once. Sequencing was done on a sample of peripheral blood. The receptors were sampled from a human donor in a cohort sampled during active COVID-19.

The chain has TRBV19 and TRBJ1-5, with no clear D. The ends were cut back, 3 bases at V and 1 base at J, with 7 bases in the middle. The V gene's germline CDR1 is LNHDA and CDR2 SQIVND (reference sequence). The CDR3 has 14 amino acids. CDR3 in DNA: TGTGCCAGTAGTATTTCAGCGAGCAATCAGCCCCAGCATTTT. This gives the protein CASSISASNQPQHF.

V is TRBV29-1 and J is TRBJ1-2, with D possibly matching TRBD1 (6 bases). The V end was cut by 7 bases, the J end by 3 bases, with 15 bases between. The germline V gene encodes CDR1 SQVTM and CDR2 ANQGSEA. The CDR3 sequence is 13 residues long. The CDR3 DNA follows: TGCAGCGGCTTGGGGGGGCGCGACTATGGCTACACCTTC. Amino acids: CSGLGGRDYGYTF.

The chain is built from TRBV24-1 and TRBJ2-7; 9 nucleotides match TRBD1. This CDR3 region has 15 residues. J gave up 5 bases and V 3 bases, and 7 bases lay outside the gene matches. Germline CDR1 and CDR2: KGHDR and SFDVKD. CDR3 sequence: CATSDQGQGPHEQYF. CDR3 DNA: TGTGCCACCAGTGATCAGGGACAGGGACCCCACGAGCAGTACTTC.

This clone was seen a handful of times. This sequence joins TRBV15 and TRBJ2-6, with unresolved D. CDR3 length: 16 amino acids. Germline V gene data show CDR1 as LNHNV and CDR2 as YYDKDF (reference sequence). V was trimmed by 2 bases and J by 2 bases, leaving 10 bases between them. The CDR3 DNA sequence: TGTGCCACCAGCAGATCACGACAAGCTGGGGCCAACGTCCTGACTTTC. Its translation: CATSRSRQAGANVLTF.

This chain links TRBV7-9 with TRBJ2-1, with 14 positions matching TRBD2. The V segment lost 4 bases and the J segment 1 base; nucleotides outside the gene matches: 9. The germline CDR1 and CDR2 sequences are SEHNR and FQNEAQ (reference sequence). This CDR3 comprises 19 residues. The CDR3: CASSYAGTSGGGSYNEQFF. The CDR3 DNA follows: TGTGCCAGCAGCTACGCCGGGACTAGCGGGGGAGGTTCCTACAATGAGCAGTTCTTC.

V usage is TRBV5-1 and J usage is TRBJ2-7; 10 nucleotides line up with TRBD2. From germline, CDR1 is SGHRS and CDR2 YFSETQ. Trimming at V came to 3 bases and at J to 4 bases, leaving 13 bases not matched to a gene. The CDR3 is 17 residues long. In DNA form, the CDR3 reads TGCGCCAGCAGCTGGGGTGGTTCTAGCGGGAGCCCATACGAGCAGTACTTC. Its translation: CASSWGGSSGSPYEQYF.

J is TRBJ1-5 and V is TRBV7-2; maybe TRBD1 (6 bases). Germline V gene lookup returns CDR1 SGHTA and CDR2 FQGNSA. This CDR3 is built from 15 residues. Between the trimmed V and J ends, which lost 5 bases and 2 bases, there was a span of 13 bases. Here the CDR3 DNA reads TGTGCCAGCAGCCTACAGGGTGTTGGCAATCAGCCCCAGCATTTT. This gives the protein CASSLQGVGNQPQHF. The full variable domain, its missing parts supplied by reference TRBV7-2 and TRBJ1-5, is GAGVSQSPSNKVTEKGKDVELRCDPISGHTALYWYRQSLGQGLEFLIYFQGNSAPDKSGLPSDRFSAERTGGSVSTLTIQRTQQEDSAVYLCASSLQGVGNQPQHFGDGTRLSIL.

The CDR3 reads CASSDGQARKLFF. CDR3 coding DNA: TGTGCCAGCAGTGACGGACAGGCGCGAAAACTGTTTTTT. The V call is TRBV25-1, the J call TRBJ1-4; 7 bases fit TRBD1. CDR1 and CDR2 (germline): MGHDK, SYGVNS. V dropped 3 bases and J dropped 10; count of bases not matched to a gene: 5. The CDR3 has 13 amino acids.

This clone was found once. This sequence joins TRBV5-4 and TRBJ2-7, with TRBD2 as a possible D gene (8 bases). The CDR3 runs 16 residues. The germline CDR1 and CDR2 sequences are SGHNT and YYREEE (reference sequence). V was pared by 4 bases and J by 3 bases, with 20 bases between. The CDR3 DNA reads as TGTGCCAGCAGCCGGGGGGGCAGGGGGACTTTCTACGAGCAGTACTTC. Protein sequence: CASSRGGRGTFYEQYF.

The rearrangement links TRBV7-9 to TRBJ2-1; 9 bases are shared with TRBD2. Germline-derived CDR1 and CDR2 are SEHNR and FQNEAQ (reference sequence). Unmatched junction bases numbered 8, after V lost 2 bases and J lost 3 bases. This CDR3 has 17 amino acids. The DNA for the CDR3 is TGTGCCAGCAGCTTACCCCCAGGACTAGCGATCTACAATGAGCAGTTCTTC. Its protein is CASSLPPGLAIYNEQFF.

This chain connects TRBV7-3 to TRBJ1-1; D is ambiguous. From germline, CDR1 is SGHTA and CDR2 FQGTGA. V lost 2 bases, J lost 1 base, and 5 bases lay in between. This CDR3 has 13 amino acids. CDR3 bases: TGTGCCAGCAGCTTAGTAGCGAACACTGAAGCTTTCTTT. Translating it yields CASSLVANTEAFF.

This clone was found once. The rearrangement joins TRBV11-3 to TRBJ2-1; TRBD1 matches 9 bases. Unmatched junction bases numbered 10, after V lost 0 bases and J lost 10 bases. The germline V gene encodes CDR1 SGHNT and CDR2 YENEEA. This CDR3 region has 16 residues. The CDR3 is CASSLESGTGKGEQFF. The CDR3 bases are TGTGCCAGCAGCTTAGAGTCAGGGACAGGGAAGGGGGAGCAGTTCTTC. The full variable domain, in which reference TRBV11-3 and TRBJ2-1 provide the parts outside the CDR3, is EAGVVQSPRYKIIEKKQPVAFWCNPISGHNTLYWYLQNLGQGPELLIRYENEEAVDDSQLPKDRFSAERLKGVDSTLKIQPAELGDSAVYLCASSLESGTGKGEQFFGPGTRLTVL.

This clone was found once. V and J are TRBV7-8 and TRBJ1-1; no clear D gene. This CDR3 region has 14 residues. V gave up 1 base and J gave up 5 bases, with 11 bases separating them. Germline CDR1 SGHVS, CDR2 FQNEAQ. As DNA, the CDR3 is TGTGCCAGCAGCTTAGTCCCGGGAGGAACTGAAGCTTTCTTT. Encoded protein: CASSLVPGGTEAFF.

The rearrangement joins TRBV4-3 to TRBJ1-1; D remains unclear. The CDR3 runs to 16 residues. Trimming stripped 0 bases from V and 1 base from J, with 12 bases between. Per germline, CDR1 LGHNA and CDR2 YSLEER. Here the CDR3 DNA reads TGCGCCAGCAGCCAAGAGCCTCTGGGCCAGAACACTGAAGCTTTCTTT. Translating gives CASSQEPLGQNTEAFF.